Included here is one T cell receptor beta chain sequence, with context. The antigen it recognizes is unknown. No quality values exist for individual bases; no much larger clone is one base distant. Using the deep immunoSEQ assay, multiplex PCR amplified TCR CDR3 regions from genomic DNA. For each cell subset, the extracted genomic DNA was distributed evenly across all wells of several immunoSEQ 96-well plates, and each plate served as one replicate. Each replicate PCR for sorted subsets received around 0.2 ug genomic DNA, equal to 28,000 or so T cell genomes. The purified libraries were quantified using a Qubit 3.0 fluorometer, sized with a Bioanalyzer 2100, and then quantified again using the KAPA Library Quantification kit. Every immunoSEQ 96-well plate was sequenced on a dedicated single-read 150-cycle Illumina NextSeq 550 flow cell. Under the source paper's analysis protocol: Because the immunoSEQ output included only junctional sequences and no quality scores, the filtering could not be the same as the filtering used for full-length reads. To assign V/J genes and CDR3, sequences were annotated against IMGT germline references using PyIR, a Python wrapper for IgBLAST v1.9. Reads with weak V/J assignments (E-value above 1e-6), missing CDR3, stop codons, out-of-frame junctions, or ambiguous translated residues were removed. V3J clonotypes were defined by identical inferred V gene, J gene, and CDR3 amino acid sequence. Percentage overlap between repertoires was computed as shared unique clonotypes divided by the size of the smaller repertoire. Repertoire richness was assessed with RTK rarefaction, the Chao1 estimator, and Recon v2.1 estimates of unobserved clonotypes. For all TCRbeta clonotypes obtained by the gDNA method from four donors, generation probabilities were computed with OLGA. Entries here come from immuneACCESS through TCRdb and include only in-frame sequences with V and J called. Some clones fail to appear in such tables; in the studies checked, an unresolved V gene covers under half of the shortfall, and the cause of the remainder is unknown. V, J and clone size are those of that table, while D and trimming were read from the DNA. The sample table records around 2.3 million clones; approximately 94% of these occur just once. 0.13% of the sample belongs to the ten largest clones.

Including the terminal cysteine and phenylalanine, the CDR3 comprises 15 residues. CDR3 DNA only is kept here, 45 bases in frame from base 1. V loses 2 bases at its end and J loses 5 bases; junction bases beyond the gene matches: 5. The germline V gene (reference sequence) yields MNHNY for CDR1 and SVGAGI for CDR2. The source of the sample is a study of shared clonotypes between healthy human individuals (dated by TCRdb to the early 2020s). In terms of the full investigation: A couple of women and three men aged 18 to 49 years were included in the cohort. For each donor, three plates each were used for CD4 naive and CD4 memory, two plates were used for CD8 naive, and one plate was used for CD8 memory. The study deeply sequenced blood TCR repertoires of about 5 healthy adults to estimate repertoire size and the extent of clonotype sharing between individuals. Different laboratories and diverse techniques were used to prepare libraries and sequence TCR repertoires, to increase sequencing depth and limit assay-specific biases. Between about 0.9 and 10 billion PBMCs per donor were obtained by leukapheresis.

The donors were healthy, HIV-negative adults with no recently reported acute infections or vaccinations. Every donor was a Caucasian adult residing in Nashville, Tennessee, USA. CD4+ T cells were enriched by magnetic negative selection; naive cells were then positively selected on CD45RA, and the negative fraction formed the memory subset. Blood was obtained by leukapheresis, after which PBMCs were separated by Ficoll-Histopaque density gradient centrifugation and cryopreserved in liquid nitrogen vapor phase. Analytical flow cytometry was used to check the purity and quantity of every magnetically sorted T cell population. Genomic DNA was isolated from every sorted fraction and measured by UV absorbance on a Nanodrop 2000c. Summary of the overall study and its limitations: Rarefaction of sorted-subset datasets indicated incomplete sequencing despite the large sequencing depth. Compared with non-shared clonotypes, clonotypes shared by all four sorted-subset donors had higher generation probabilities. Naive subsets generally had larger estimated clonotype richness than memory subsets. About 4.5% of naive CD4, approximately 3.7% of naive CD8, about 2.4% of memory CD4, and over 0.35% of memory CD8 clonotypes were shared across a few donors. Pairwise subsampling led to the expectation that sequencing depth would affect the degree of clonotype sharing among donors. Because the study included a small number of donors, the genetic and exposure-history diversity represented was limited. Sampling was restricted to blood, and TCR repertoires in tissue are likely to differ from TCR repertoires in blood.

The sequenced material came from naive CD4+ T cells sorted from blood. This specimen's cell subset or site label, interpreted: CD45RA+ positively selected. The receptor comes from a man between 18 and 35 years old in good health. The sequence links TRBV6-6 to TRBJ2-3; 9 of the junction bases match TRBD1. Here is the DNA: TGTGCCAGCAGTTACGCGACAGGGGGTAAAGATACGCAGTATTTT. Its translation reads: CASSYATGGKDTQYF.